This TCR beta chain appears in the sequencing data of a study of T-cell memory formation after mild COVID-19. This clonotype was seen more than once but under ten times. Its antigen is unidentified. The CDR3 extends over 15 amino acids. The ends lost 4 bases at V and 9 bases at J; junction bases unmatched: 10. Germline values: CDR1 SGHRS, CDR2 YFSETQ. General study findings and limits: The study found balanced CD4/CD8 in clones contracting day 15 to 85 and a CD4+ lean in later expanders.

5'RACE with constant-segment primers built TCRalpha and TCRbeta cDNA libraries with UMIs. Using its own MiXCR run on the 5' RACE reads, TCRdb lists one record per CDR3 protein. The repertoire holds roughly 250,000 distinct CDR3 sequences, with approximately 16% as singletons. The clonotype comes from a man in his late teens or twenties who had mild COVID-19 (a few samples of this study predate the infection). Cell type and time point are not known. The V call is TRBV5-1, the J call TRBJ2-1; 10 bases map to TRBD1. The sample consisted of PBMCs or a T cell subset sorted from them (not recorded which). CDR3 protein: CASSDRTGGPGEQFF. The CDR3 bases are TGCGCCAGCAGCGACCGGACAGGGGGGCCGGGTGAGCAGTTCTTC.